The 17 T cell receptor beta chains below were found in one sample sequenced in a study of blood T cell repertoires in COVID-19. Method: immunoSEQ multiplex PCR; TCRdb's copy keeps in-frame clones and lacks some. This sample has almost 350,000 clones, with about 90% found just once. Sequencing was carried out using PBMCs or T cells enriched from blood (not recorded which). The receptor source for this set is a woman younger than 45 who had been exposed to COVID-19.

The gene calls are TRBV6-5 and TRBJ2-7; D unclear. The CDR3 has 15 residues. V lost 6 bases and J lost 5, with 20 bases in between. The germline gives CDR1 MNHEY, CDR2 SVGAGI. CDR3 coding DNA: TGTGCCAGCAGCCCCTCCCCGGGTAGAGAGCACGAGCAGTACTTC. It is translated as CASSPSPGREHEQYF.

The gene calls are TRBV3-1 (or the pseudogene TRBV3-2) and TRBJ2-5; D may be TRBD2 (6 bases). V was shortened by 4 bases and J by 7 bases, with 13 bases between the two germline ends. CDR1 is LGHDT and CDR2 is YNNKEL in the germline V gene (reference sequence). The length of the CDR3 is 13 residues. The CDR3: CASSPFGGGTQYF. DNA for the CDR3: TGTGCCAGCAGCCCGTTCGGGGGAGGGACCCAGTACTTC.

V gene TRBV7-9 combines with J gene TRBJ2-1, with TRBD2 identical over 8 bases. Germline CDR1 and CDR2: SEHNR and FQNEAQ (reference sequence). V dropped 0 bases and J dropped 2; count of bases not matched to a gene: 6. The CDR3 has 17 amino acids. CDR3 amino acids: CASSLARLAGTYNEQFF. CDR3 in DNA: TGTGCCAGCAGCTTAGCGCGATTAGCGGGGACCTACAATGAGCAGTTCTTC.

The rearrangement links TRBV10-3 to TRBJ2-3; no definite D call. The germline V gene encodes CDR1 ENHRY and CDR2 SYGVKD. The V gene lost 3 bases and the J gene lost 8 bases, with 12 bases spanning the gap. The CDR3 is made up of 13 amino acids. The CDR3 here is CAISDGQVGTQYF. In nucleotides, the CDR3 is TGTGCCATCAGTGACGGCCAGGTTGGTACGCAGTATTTT.

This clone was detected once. This chain's CDR3 is CASSEAGQGLYEQYF. DNA for the CDR3: TGTGCCAGCAGTGAAGCGGGGCAGGGCCTCTACGAGCAGTACTTC. The rearrangement links TRBV25-1 to TRBJ2-7, with a weak D call TRBD2 (6 bases). Germline V gene sequence: CDR1 MGHDK, CDR2 SYGVNS. V was trimmed by 2 bases and J by 3 bases, leaving 14 bases between them. This CDR3 is built from 15 residues.

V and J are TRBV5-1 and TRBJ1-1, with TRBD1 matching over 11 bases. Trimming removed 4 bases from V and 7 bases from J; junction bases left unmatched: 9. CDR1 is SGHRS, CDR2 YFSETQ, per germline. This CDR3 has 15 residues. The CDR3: CASSQTGTGGVEAFF. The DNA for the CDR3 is TGCGCCAGCAGCCAAACCGGGACAGGGGGTGTTGAAGCTTTCTTT.

CDR3 coding DNA: TGCGCCAGCAGCCCCCGGGACTTGCACACCATATATTTT. This gives the protein CASSPRDLHTIYF. This rearrangement joins TRBV5-1 to TRBJ1-3; D possibly corresponds to TRBD1 (5 bases). The V gene lost 4 bases and the J gene lost 8 bases, with 13 bases spanning the gap. The CDR3 spans 13 residues. Germline V gene sequence: CDR1 SGHRS, CDR2 YFSETQ. Together with reference TRBV5-1 and TRBJ1-3, the CDR3 gives the full variable domain: KAGVTQTPRYLIKTRGQQVTLSCSPISGHRSVSWYQQTPGQGLQFLFEYFSETQRNKGNFPGRFSGRQFSNSRSEMNVSTLELGDSALYLCASSPRDLHTIYFGEGSWLTVV.

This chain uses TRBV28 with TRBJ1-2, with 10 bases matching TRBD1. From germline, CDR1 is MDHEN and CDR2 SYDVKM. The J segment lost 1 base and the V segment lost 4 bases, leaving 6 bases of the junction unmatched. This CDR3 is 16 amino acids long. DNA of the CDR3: TGTGCCAGCAGTTCGGGACAGGGGCCGGGTAACTATGGCTACACCTTC. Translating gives CASSSGQGPGNYGYTF.

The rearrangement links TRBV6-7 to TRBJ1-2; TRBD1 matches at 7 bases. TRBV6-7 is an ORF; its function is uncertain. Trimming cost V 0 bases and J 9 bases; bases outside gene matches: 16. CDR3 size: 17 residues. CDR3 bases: TGTGCCAGCAGTTACTCCCACATTGGCACCAGGGGGTATTGCTACACCTTC. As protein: CASSYSHIGTRGYCYTF.

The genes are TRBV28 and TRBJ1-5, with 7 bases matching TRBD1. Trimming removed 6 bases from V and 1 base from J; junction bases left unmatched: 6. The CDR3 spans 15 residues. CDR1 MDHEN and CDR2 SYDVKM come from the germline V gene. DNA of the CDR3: TGTGCCAGCAGAGCGACAGGGTTGAGCAATCAGCCCCAGCATTTT. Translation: CASRATGLSNQPQHF.

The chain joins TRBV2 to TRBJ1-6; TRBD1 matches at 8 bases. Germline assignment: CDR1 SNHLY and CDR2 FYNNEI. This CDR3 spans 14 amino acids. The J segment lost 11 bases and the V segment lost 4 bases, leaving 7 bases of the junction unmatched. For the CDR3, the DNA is TGTGCCAGCAGTGCGGGACAGGATTTGCCACCCCTCCACTTT. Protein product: CASSAGQDLPPLHF.

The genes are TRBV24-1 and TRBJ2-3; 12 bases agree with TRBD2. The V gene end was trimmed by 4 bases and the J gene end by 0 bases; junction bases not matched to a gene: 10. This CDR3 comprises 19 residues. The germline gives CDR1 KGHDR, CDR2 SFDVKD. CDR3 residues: CATSDPTTGLAGSTDTQYF. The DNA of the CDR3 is TGTGCCACCAGTGACCCGACAACCGGACTAGCGGGAAGCACAGATACGCAGTATTTT.

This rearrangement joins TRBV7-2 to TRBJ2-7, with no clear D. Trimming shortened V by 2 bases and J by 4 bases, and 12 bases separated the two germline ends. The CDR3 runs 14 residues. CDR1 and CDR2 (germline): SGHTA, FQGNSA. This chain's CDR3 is CASSLSRSAYEQYF. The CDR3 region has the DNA TGTGCCAGCAGCTTATCTAGGTCGGCTTACGAGCAGTACTTC.

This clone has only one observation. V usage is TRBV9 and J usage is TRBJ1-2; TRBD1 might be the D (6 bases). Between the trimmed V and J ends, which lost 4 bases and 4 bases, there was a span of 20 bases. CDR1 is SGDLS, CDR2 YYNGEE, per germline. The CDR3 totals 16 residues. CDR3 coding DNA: TGTGCCAGCAGCCTTGCTGGGGGGGCGCAGGGCTATGGCTACACCTTC. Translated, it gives CASSLAGGAQGYGYTF. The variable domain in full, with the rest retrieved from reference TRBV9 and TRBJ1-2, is DSGVTQTPKHLITATGQRVTLRCSPRSGDLSVYWYQQSLDQGLQFLIQYYNGEERAKGNILERFSAQQFPDLHSELNLSSLELGDSALYFCASSLAGGAQGYGYTFGSGTRLTVV.

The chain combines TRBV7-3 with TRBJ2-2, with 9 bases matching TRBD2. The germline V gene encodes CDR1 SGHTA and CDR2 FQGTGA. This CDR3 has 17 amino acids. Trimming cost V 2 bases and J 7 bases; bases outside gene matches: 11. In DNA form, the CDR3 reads TGTGCCAGCAGCTTATCGGCGGGAGGGGCCCCCGGCGGGGAGCTGTTTTTT. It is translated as CASSLSAGGAPGGELFF.

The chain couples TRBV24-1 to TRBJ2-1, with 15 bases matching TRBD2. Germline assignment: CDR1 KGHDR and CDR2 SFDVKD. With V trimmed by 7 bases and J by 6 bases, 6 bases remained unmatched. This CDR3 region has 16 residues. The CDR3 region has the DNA TGTGCCACCAGCCCCACGGGACTAGCGGGAGGCAATGAGCAGTTCTTC. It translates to CATSPTGLAGGNEQFF.

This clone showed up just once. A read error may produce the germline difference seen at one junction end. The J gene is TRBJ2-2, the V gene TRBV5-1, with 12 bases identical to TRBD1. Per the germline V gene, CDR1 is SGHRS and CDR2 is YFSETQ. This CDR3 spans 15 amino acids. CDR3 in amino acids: CASRLGQGATGELFF. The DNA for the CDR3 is TGCGCCAGCAGGTTGGGACAGGGGGCCACCGGGGAGCTGTTTTTT.